This T cell receptor beta chain was recorded in a study of CD8 T cells in Susac syndrome. Study information: Blood was drawn from Susac syndrome patients while they were therapy-naive, on corticosteroids, or on intravenous immunoglobulin alone. Study findings and constraints: The CD4+ T cell repertoire of patients with Susac syndrome showed no detectable clonal expansion.

Germline V gene sequence: CDR1 SGHRS, CDR2 YFSETQ. This CDR3 has 15 residues. V was shortened by 4 bases and J by 1 base, with 14 bases between the two germline ends. A quantity of roughly 0.5 to 1 ug RNA underwent reverse transcription using random hexamers. The method of amplification for TCR beta CDR3 was immunoSEQ multiplex PCR, covering 54 Vbeta and 13 Jbeta. TCRdb fed the immunoSEQ multiplex PCR reads into MiXCR, producing one record per CDR3 protein. This table holds roughly 200,000 distinct CDR3 sequences, 85% to 95% found once. Concerning this clonotype itself: Its antigen is as yet unknown.

Bulk CD8+ and CD4+ cells came from magnetic negative isolation; CD8+ TEMRA by FACS. The specimen sequenced was CD4+ T cells from PBMCs. This chain links TRBV5-1 with TRBJ2-5; tentative D call: TRBD1 (6 bases). This clonotype originated in a human donor with Susac syndrome. CDR3 DNA: TGCGCCAGCAGCCCCACAGGGAGACCCCAAGAGACCCAGTACTTC. Its translation is CASSPTGRPQETQYF.